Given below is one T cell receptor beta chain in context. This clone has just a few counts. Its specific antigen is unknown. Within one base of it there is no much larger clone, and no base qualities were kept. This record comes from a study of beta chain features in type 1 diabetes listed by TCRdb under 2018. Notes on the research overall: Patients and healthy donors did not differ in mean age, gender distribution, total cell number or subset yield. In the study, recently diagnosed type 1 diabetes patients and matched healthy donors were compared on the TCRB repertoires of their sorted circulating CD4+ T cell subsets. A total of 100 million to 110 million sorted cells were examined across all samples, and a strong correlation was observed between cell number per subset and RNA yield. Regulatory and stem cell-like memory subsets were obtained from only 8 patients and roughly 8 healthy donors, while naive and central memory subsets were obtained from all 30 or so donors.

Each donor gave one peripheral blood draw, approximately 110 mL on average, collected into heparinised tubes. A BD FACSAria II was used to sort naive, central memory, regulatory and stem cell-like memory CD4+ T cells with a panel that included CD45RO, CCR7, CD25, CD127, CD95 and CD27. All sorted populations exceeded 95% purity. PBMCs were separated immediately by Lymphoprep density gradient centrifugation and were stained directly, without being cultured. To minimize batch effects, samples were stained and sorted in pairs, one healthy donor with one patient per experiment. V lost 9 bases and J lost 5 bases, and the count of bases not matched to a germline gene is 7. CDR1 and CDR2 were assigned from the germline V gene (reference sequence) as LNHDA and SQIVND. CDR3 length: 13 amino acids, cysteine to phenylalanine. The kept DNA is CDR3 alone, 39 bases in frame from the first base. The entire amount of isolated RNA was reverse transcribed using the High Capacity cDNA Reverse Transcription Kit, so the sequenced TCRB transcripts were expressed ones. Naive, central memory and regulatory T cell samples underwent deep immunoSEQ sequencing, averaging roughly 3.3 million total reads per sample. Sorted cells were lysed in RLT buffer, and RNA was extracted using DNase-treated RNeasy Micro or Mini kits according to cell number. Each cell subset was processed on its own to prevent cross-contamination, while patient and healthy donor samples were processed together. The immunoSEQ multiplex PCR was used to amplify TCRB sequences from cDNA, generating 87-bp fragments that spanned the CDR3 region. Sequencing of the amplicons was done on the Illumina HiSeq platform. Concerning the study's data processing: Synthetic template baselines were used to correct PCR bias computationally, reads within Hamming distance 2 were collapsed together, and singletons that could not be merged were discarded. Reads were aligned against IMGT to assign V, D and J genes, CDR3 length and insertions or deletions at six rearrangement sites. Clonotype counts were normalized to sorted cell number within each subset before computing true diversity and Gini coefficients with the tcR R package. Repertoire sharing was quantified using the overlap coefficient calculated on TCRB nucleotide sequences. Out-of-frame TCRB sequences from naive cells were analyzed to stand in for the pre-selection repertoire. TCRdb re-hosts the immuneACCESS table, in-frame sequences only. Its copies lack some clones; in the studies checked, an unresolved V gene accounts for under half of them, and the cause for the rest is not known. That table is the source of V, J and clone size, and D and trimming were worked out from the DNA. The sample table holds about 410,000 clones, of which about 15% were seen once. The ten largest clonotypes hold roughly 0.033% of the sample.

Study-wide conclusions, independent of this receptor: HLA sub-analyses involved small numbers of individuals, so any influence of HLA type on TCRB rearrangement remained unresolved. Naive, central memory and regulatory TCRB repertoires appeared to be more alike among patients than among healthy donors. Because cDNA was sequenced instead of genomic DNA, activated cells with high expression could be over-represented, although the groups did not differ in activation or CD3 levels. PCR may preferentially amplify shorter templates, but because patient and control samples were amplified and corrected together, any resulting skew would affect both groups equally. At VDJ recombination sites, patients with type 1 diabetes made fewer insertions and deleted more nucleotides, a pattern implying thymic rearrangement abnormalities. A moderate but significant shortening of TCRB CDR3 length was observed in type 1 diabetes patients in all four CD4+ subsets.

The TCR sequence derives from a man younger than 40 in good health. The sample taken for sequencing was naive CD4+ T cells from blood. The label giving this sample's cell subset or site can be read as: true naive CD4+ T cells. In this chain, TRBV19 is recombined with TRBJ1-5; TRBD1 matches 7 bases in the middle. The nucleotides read TGTGCCAGCAAACCCAGGGGGTATCAGCCCCAGCATTTT. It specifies CASKPRGYQPQHF.